This is a list of T cell receptor beta chains from one sample in a study of cytomegalovirus exposure and HLA in healthy donors. TCRdb keeps only in-frame clones here, not all; method: immunoSEQ multiplex PCR. The sample contains more than 90,000 clones, roughly 68% of which appear only once. The sequencing sample was made of PBMCs. The receptors here all came from a man aged 25 to 40 in good health and CMV-seropositive. Each CDR3 is given with its conserved first and last residue. D genes are given only for firm matches. Not all rows give a size; the values are once, few, many and, for expanded clones, a class.

v_gene	d_gene	j_gene	abundance	CDR3nt	CDR3aa
TRBV7-7	TRBD1	TRBJ2-1	few	TGTGCTAGCAGCTTGCGGACAGGGGAGTACAATGAGCAGTTCTTC	CASSLRTGEYNEQFF
TRBV9	TRBD1	TRBJ2-3	few	TGTGCCAGCAGCGTACAGGGGGCGAGCACAGATACGCAGTATTTT	CASSVQGASTDTQYF
TRBV6-1	TRBD1	TRBJ2-2	.	TGTGCCAGCAGTTGGACAGGGGGGAACACCGGGGAGCTGTTTTTT	CASSWTGGNTGELFF
TRBV9	TRBD1	TRBJ1-5	few	TGTGCCAGCAGCGTAGGAGGGGACAGTCAAAATCAGCCCCAGCATTTT	CASSVGGDSQNQPQHF
TRBV7-2	TRBD1	TRBJ1-4	.	TGTGCCAGCAGCTTACCCCAGGGGGCTGGTGAAAAACTGTTTTTT	CASSLPQGAGEKLFF
TRBV18	.	TRBJ1-2	few	TGTGCCAGCTCACCATCGGCAGGGAACTATGGCTACACCTTC	CASSPSAGNYGYTF
TRBV10-3	.	TRBJ2-3	few	TGTGCCATCAGTGGAGAGGGGGCGGGAAAAAACGGGTCGGGCACAGATACGCAGTATTTT	CAISGEGAGKNGSGTDTQYF
TRBV5-6	.	TRBJ1-1	.	TGTGCCAGCAGATTTTCGGGGAACACTGAAGCTTTCTTT	CASRFSGNTEAFF
TRBV11-2	.	TRBJ1-1	few	TGTGCCAGCAGCTTAGGAGGGGGGGGTAACACTGAAGCTTTCTTT	CASSLGGGGNTEAFF
TRBV19	TRBD1	TRBJ1-4	.	TGTGCCAGTAGTATTCCAACAGGGGGAAAACTGTTTTTT	CASSIPTGGKLFF